The rows below give T cell receptor beta chains drawn from one sample of a study of sequential checkpoint blockade in melanoma. The protocol was immunoSEQ multiplex PCR, while the TCRdb copy is restricted to in-frame clones and leaves out a portion. The sample lists 30,000 to 40,000 clones; approximately 90% were seen once. This specimen was CD8+ T cells sorted from blood (inferred from file names), taken from a patient given nivolumab and ipilimumab in sequence. All receptors come from a human donor with melanoma. CDR3s include the opening cysteine and the closing phenylalanine or tryptophan. The D gene is left open where the match is weak. The size field is filled for only some rows; it gives once, few, many or a size class.

J | D | size | V | length | DNA | CDR3
TRBJ2-1 | TRBD2 | NA | TRBV18 | 16 | TGTGCCAGCTCACCAAGAGGGCTAGCGGGGCGCAATGAGCAGTTCTTC | CASSPRGLAGRNEQFF
TRBJ2-2 | NA | NA | TRBV4-1 | 16 | TGCGCCAGCAGCCGCCCTGAGACGGGGAGCACCGGGGAGCTGTTTTTT | CASSRPETGSTGELFF
TRBJ2-5 | TRBD2 | NA | TRBV4-1 | 13 | TGCGCCAGCAGCCTCGGACTAGGAGAGACCCAGTACTTC | CASSLGLGETQYF
TRBJ2-3 | TRBD1 | NA | TRBV10-3 | 13 | TGTGCCGGCATGGGACAGGGCGCAGATACGCAGTATTTT | CAGMGQGADTQYF
TRBJ2-3 | TRBD2 | NA | TRBV5-4 | 16 | TGTGCCAGCAGCTTTTGGGTGGGAGGGAGCACAGATACGCAGTATTTT | CASSFWVGGSTDTQYF
TRBJ2-7 | TRBD1 | NA | TRBV5-8 | 16 | TGTGCCAGCAGCTCGACCGGGACAGGGGGCTCCTACGAGCAGTACTTC | CASSSTGTGGSYEQYF
TRBJ2-1 | NA | NA | TRBV2 | 14 | TGTGCCAGCAGTGAATATGCAGGGTTCGATGAGCAGTTCTTC | CASSEYAGFDEQFF
TRBJ2-2 | TRBD1 | once | TRBV7-8 | 15 | TGTGCCAGCAGCCCATGGGACAGGGGTATCGGGGAGCTGTTTTTT | CASSPWDRGIGELFF
TRBJ2-5 | TRBD2 | NA | TRBV5-6 | 17 | TGTGCCAGCAGCTTACGGTGGGAGCGGGAGGGCCTTGAGACCCAGTACTTC | CASSLRWEREGLETQYF
TRBJ2-2 | NA | few | TRBV29-1 | 12 | TGCAGCGTTGAAGGTCAGGCCGGGGAGCTGTTTTTT | CSVEGQAGELFF
TRBJ2-2 | TRBD2 | once | TRBV10-3 | 15 | TGTGCCATCAATAGCGGGAGGGCCGACACCGGGGAGCTGTTTTTT | CAINSGRADTGELFF
TRBJ1-5 | NA | NA | TRBV15 | 15 | TGTGCCACCAGCCGTAGGGGGTATAGCAATCAGCCCCAGCATTTT | CATSRRGYSNQPQHF
TRBJ1-1 | TRBD1 | NA | TRBV27 | 17 | TGTGCCAGCAGTTCAACCCGGGACAGGGGCTTCGGCACTGAAGCTTTCTTT | CASSSTRDRGFGTEAFF
TRBJ1-5 | NA | NA | TRBV2 | 14 | TGTGCCAGCAGTACGGGGAGCGAGCATCAGCCCCAGCATTTT | CASSTGSEHQPQHF
TRBJ1-4 | NA | NA | TRBV7-9 | 15 | TGTGCCAGCAGCTCTGACCTTGAGGGTCATGAAAAACTGTTTTTT | CASSSDLEGHEKLFF
TRBJ2-7 | NA | few | TRBV28 | 14 | TGTGCCAGCAGTTTAGGCCTAGCAGATTACGAGCAGTACTTC | CASSLGLADYEQYF
TRBJ2-7 | TRBD1 | NA | TRBV11-2 | 15 | TGTGCCAGCAGTTTCCTCCTGACAGGGGTAGGTGAGCAGTACTTC | CASSFLLTGVGEQYF
TRBJ2-1 | NA | NA | TRBV4-1 | 13 | TGCGCCAGCAGCCGACAGGAGAACAATGAGCAGTTCTTC | CASSRQENNEQFF
TRBJ2-7 | NA | NA | TRBV5-4 | 13 | TGTGCCAGCAGCCCTGACATGTCCTACGAGCAGTACTTC | CASSPDMSYEQYF
TRBJ1-2 | NA | NA | TRBV7-2 | 13 | TGTGCCAGCAGCTTAGTCGGGGACTATGGCTACACCTTC | CASSLVGDYGYTF
TRBJ2-1 | TRBD2 | NA | TRBV28 | 15 | TGTGCCAGCAGAATGACTAGCGGGAGGGTGAATGAGCAGTTCTTC | CASRMTSGRVNEQFF
TRBJ1-3 | TRBD1 | NA | TRBV6-5 | 16 | TGTGCCAGCAGTTACGGGACAGGCGAGTCTGGAAACACCATATATTTT | CASSYGTGESGNTIYF
TRBJ2-1 | TRBD2 | NA | TRBV5-6 | 16 | TGTGCCAGCAGCACCGTCACTAGCGGTCCCTACAATGAGCAGTTCTTC | CASSTVTSGPYNEQFF
TRBJ1-6 | TRBD1 | few | TRBV9 | 14 | TGTGCCAGCAGCGTCGGGACAGGGACCTGGTCCCTCCACTTT | CASSVGTGTWSLHF
TRBJ2-1 | NA | NA | TRBV5-4 | 12 | TGTGCCAGCAGCTCTAGCGCTGATGAGCAGTTCTTC | CASSSSADEQFF
TRBJ2-5 | NA | NA | TRBV7-9 | 15 | TGTGCCAGCAGCTTAGCCGCTGCTAGGCAAGAGACCCAGTACTTC | CASSLAAARQETQYF
TRBJ2-4 | NA | once | TRBV27 | 12 | TGTGCCAGCAGTTTCGGGGGAAACATTCAGTACTTC | CASSFGGNIQYF
TRBJ1-2 | TRBD1 | NA | TRBV27 | 15 | TGTGCCAGCAGTTTAACAGGGGGCAGGTACTATGGCTACACCTTC | CASSLTGGRYYGYTF
TRBJ2-6 | NA | NA | TRBV4-1 | 16 | TGCGCCAGCAGCCCATGGGGCGTCTCTGGGGCCAACGTCCTGACTTTC | CASSPWGVSGANVLTF
TRBJ2-5 | NA | NA | TRBV9 | 15 | TGTGCCAGCAGCGTAGTTGGTTTTCGAGGAGAGACCCAGTACTTC | CASSVVGFRGETQYF
TRBJ1-5 | TRBD1 | NA | TRBV5-1 | 17 | TGCGCCAGCAGCTTGGGGGACAGGGTCTTGGGCAATCAGCCCCAGCATTTT | CASSLGDRVLGNQPQHF
TRBJ2-7 | TRBD2 | NA | TRBV7-2 | 15 | TGTGCCAGCTTAGTGGCTAGCGGGAGGGAGTACGAGCAGTACTTC | CASLVASGREYEQYF
TRBJ2-7 | NA | once | TRBV7-9 | 15 | TGTGCCAGCAGCTTAGAAGTGGACAGCTCCTACGAGCAGTACTTC | CASSLEVDSSYEQYF
TRBJ2-7 | TRBD2 | NA | TRBV7-6 | 16 | TGTGCCAGCAGCTTAGTCGGGACTAGCGGGAGGTACGAGCAGTACTTC | CASSLVGTSGRYEQYF
TRBJ2-3 | NA | NA | TRBV7-6 | 12 | TGTGCCAGCAGCCCTAGTACAGATACGCAGTATTTT | CASSPSTDTQYF
TRBJ2-1 | NA | NA | TRBV29-1 | 14 | TGCAGCGTTGAATTGGTGGGGGCGGGCAATGAGCAGTTCTTC | CSVELVGAGNEQFF
TRBJ2-1 | TRBD2 | NA | TRBV4-1 | 16 | TGCGCCAGCAGCCAAGGGACTAGCGGAAACTACAATGAGCAGTTCTTC | CASSQGTSGNYNEQFF
TRBJ2-7 | NA | NA | TRBV6-5 | 14 | TGTGCCAGCAGTTGGCGGGGCTCCACCTACGAGCAGTACTTC | CASSWRGSTYEQYF
TRBJ2-1 | TRBD2 | NA | TRBV6-6 | 16 | TGTGCCAGCAGCCCATGGAGGAGCGGGAGTAACAATGAGCAGTTCTTC | CASSPWRSGSNNEQFF
TRBJ2-7 | TRBD2 | NA | TRBV27 | 14 | TGTGCCAGCAGATTAGCGGGCCCACCCTACGAGCAGTACTTC | CASRLAGPPYEQYF
TRBJ1-4 | NA | NA | TRBV7-9 | 13 | TGTGCCAGCAGCTCCCAAATCAATGAAAAACTGTTTTTT | CASSSQINEKLFF
TRBJ2-2 | NA | NA | TRBV12-5 | 14 | TGTGCTAGTGCCGGGGGTTCCAGCACCGGGGAGCTGTTTTTT | CASAGGSSTGELFF
TRBJ2-1 | TRBD1 | NA | TRBV19 | 17 | TGTGCCAGTAGTAACCGGGACAGGGGTGGGGAGTACAATGAGCAGTTCTTC | CASSNRDRGGEYNEQFF
TRBJ2-4 | NA | NA | TRBV7-9 | 13 | TGTGCCAGCAGCTTAACAGGGAAAGACATTCAGTACTTC | CASSLTGKDIQYF
TRBJ2-1 | NA | NA | TRBV7-6 | 16 | TGTGCCAGCAGCATCCCCGCCGGGGGCTCCTACAATGAGCAGTTCTTC | CASSIPAGGSYNEQFF
TRBJ2-1 | NA | NA | TRBV5-8 | 14 | TGTGCCAGCAGCCCCCGCGGAATCTACAATGAGCAGTTCTTC | CASSPRGIYNEQFF
TRBJ2-1 | TRBD2 | once | TRBV12-5 | 16 | TGTGCTAGTGCCGACCATAGCGGGATGATTCACAATGAGCAGTTCTTC | CASADHSGMIHNEQFF
TRBJ1-6 | TRBD1 | NA | TRBV9 | 20 | TGTGCCAGCAGCGCGAGCACAGGGGGTATCACGAGCTCCTATAATTCACCCCTCCACTTT | CASSASTGGITSSYNSPLHF
TRBJ2-1 | NA | once | TRBV2 | 13 | TGTGCCAGCAGTTACTTCCAGGGAAATGAGCAGTTCTTC | CASSYFQGNEQFF
TRBJ2-1 | NA | NA | TRBV7-7 | 13 | TGTGCCAGCAGTCTTGGGCTTTCCAATGAGCAGTTCTTC | CASSLGLSNEQFF
TRBJ2-2 | TRBD1 | NA | TRBV4-2 | 15 | TGTGCCAGCAGCATCCGGGACAGGGGAGCCGGGGAGCTGTTTTTT | CASSIRDRGAGELFF